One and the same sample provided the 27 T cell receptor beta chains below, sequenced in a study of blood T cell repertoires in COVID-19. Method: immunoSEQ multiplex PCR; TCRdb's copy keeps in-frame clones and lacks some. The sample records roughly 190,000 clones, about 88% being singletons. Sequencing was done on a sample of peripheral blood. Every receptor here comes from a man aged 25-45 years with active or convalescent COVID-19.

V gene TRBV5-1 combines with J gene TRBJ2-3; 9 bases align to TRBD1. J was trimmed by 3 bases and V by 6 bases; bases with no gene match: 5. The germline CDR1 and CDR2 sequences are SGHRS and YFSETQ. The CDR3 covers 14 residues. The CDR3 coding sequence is TGCGCCAGCAATCGGGACAGGGAGACAGATACGCAGTATTTT. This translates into CASNRDRETDTQYF. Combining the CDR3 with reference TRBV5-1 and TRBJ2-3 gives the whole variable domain KAGVTQTPRYLIKTRGQQVTLSCSPISGHRSVSWYQQTPGQGLQFLFEYFSETQRNKGNFPGRFSGRQFSNSRSEMNVSTLELGDSALYLCASNRDRETDTQYFGPGTRLTVL.

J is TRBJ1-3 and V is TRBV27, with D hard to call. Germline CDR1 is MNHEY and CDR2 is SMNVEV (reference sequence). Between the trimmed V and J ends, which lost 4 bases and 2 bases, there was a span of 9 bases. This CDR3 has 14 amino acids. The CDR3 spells CASSWGGPGNTIYF. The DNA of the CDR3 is TGTGCCAGCAGTTGGGGAGGCCCTGGAAACACCATATATTTT.

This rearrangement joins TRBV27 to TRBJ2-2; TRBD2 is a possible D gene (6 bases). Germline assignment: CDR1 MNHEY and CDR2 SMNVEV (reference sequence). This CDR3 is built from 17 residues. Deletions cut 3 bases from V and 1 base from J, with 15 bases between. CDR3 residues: CASSFPSGTENTGELFF. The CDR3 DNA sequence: TGTGCCAGCAGTTTCCCCTCCGGGACTGAGAACACCGGGGAGCTGTTTTTT.

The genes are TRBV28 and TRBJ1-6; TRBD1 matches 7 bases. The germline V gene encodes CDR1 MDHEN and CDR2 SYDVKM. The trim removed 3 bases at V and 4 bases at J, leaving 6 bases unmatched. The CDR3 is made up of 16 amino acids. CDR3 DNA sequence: TGTGCCAGCAGTTTCTCGACAGGGAGATATAATTCACCCCTCCACTTT. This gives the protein CASSFSTGRYNSPLHF.

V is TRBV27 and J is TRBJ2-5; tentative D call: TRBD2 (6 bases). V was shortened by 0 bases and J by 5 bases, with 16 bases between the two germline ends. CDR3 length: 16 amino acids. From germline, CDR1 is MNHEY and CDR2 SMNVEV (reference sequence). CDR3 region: CASSLSRDPGAETQYF. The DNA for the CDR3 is TGTGCCAGCAGTTTATCGCGGGACCCCGGGGCGGAGACCCAGTACTTC.

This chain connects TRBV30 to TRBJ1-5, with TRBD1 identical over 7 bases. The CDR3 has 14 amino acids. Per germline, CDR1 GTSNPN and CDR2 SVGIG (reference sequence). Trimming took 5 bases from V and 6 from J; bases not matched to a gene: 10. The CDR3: CAWQATGSGQPQHF. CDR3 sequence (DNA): TGTGCCTGGCAAGCGACAGGGAGTGGTCAGCCCCAGCATTTT.

CDR3: CASSFSPDRGTKGYTF. CDR3 DNA: TGTGCCAGCAGCTTTTCCCCGGACAGGGGCACGAAGGGCTACACCTTC. V gene TRBV7-8 combines with J gene TRBJ1-2; 9 bases line up with TRBD1. V gave up 3 bases and J gave up 8 bases; unmatched junction bases: 13. CDR1 and CDR2 (germline): SGHVS, FQNEAQ. The CDR3 runs 16 residues.

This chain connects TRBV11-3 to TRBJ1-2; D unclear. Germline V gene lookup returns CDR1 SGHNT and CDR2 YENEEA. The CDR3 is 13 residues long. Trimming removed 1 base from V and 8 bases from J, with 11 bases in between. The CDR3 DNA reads TGTGCCAGCAGCTTAGGAGGGTCCCCCGGCTACACCTTC. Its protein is CASSLGGSPGYTF.

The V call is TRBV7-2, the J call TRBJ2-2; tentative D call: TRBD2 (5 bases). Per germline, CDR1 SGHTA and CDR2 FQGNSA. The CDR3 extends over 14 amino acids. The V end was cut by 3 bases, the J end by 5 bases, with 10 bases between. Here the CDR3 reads CASSFTRVTGELFF. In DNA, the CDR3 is TGTGCCAGCAGCTTTACTAGGGTTACCGGGGAGCTGTTTTTT.

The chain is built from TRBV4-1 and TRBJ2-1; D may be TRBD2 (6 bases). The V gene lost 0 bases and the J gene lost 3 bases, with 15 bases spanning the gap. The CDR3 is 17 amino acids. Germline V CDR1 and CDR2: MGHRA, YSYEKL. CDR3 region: CASSQDRTTIDYNEQFF. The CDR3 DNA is TGCGCCAGCAGCCAAGATAGGACTACTATCGACTACAATGAGCAGTTCTTC.

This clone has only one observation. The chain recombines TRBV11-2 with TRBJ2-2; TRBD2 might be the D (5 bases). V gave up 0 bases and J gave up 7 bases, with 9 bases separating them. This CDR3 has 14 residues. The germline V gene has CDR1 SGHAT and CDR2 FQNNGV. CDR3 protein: CASSLDNAGGELFF. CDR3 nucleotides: TGTGCCAGCAGCTTAGATAATGCGGGCGGGGAGCTGTTTTTT.

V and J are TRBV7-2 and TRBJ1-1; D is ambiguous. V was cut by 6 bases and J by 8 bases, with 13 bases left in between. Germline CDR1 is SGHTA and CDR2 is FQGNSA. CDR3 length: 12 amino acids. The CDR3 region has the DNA TGTGCCAGCAGTTACTACACTGGGGAAGCTTTCTTT. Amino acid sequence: CASSYYTGEAFF.

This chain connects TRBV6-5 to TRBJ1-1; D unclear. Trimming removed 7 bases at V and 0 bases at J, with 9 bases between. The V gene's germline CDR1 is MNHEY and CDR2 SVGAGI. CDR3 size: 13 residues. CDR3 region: CASNNRLNTEAFF. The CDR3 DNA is TGTGCCAGCAATAATCGTCTGAACACTGAAGCTTTCTTT.

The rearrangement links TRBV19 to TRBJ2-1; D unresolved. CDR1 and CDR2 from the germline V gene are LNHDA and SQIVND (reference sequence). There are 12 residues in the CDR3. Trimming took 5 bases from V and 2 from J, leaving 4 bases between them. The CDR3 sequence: CASSPAYNEQFF. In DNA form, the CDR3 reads TGTGCCAGTAGTCCGGCCTACAATGAGCAGTTCTTC.

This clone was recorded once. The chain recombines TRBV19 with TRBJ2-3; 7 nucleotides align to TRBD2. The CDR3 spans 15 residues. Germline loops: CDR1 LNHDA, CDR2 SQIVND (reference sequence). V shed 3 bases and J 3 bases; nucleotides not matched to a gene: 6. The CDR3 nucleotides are TGTGCCAGTAGTATGGGCGGGAGAGGTACAGATACGCAGTATTTT. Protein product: CASSMGGRGTDTQYF. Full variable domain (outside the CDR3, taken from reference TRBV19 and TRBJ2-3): DGGITQSPKYLFRKEGQNVTLSCEQNLNHDAMYWYRQDPGQGLRLIYYSQIVNDFQKGDIAEGYSVSREKKESFPLTVTSAQKNPTAFYLCASSMGGRGTDTQYFGPGTRLTVL.

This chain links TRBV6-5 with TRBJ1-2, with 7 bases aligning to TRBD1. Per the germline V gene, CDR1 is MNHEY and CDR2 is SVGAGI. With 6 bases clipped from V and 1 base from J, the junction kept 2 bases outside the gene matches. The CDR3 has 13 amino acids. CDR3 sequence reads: CASSDRDNYGYTF. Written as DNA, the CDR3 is TGTGCCAGCAGCGACAGGGATAACTATGGCTACACCTTC.

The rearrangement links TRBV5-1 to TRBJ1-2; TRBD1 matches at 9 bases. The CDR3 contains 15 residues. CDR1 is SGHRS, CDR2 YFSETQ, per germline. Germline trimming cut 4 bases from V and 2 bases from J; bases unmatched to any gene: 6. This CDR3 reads CASSTWTGENYGYTF. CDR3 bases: TGCGCCAGCAGCACGTGGACAGGGGAGAACTATGGCTACACCTTC.

CDR3 loop: CASSQDRTSGTGELFF. The CDR3 DNA sequence: TGCGCCAGCAGCCAAGACCGGACTAGCGGCACCGGGGAGCTGTTTTTT. This chain links TRBV4-3 with TRBJ2-2; 10 positions match TRBD2. The CDR3 consists of 16 residues. CDR1 LGHNA and CDR2 YSLEER come from the germline V gene. The junction had 2 bases not matched to a gene; V was cut back by 0 bases and J by 4 bases.

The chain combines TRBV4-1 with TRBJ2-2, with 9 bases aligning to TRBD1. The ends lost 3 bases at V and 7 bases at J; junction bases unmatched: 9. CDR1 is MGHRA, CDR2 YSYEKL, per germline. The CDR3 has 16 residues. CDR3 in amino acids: CASSHVQGARSGELFF. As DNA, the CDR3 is TGCGCCAGCAGCCACGTACAGGGGGCGCGCAGCGGGGAGCTGTTTTTT.

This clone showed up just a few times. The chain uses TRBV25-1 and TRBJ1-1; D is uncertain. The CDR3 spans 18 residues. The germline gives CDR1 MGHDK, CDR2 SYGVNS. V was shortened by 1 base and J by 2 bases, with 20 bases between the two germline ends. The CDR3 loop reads CASSELAGRGAGNTEAFF. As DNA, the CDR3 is TGTGCCAGCAGTGAATTGGCTGGGAGAGGAGCGGGAAACACTGAAGCTTTCTTT. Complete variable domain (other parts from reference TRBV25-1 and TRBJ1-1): EADIYQTPRYLVIGTGKKITLECSQTMGHDKMYWYQQDPGMELHLIHYSYGVNSTEKGDLSSESTVSRIRTEHFPLTLESARPSHTSQYLCASSELAGRGAGNTEAFFGQGTRLTVV.

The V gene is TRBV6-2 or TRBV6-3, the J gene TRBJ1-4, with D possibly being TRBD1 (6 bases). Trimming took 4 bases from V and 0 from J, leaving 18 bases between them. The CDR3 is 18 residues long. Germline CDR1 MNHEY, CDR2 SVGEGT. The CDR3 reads CASSSVTGMSATNEKLFF. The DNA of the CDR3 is TGTGCCAGCAGTTCCGTCACAGGGATGAGCGCAACTAATGAAAAACTGTTTTTT.

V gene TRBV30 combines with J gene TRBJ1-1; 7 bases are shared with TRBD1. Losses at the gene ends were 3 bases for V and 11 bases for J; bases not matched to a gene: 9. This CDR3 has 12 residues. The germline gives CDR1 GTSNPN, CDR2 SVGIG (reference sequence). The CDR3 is CAWRGTVGGAFF. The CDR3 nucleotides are TGTGCCTGGAGAGGGACAGTTGGCGGGGCTTTCTTT.

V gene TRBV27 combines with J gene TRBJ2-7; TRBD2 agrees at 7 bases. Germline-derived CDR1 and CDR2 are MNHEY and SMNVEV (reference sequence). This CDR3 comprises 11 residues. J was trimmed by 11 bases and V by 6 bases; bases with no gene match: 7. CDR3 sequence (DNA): TGTGCCAGCAGCTCTCAGGGACTAAAGTACTTC. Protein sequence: CASSSQGLKYF.

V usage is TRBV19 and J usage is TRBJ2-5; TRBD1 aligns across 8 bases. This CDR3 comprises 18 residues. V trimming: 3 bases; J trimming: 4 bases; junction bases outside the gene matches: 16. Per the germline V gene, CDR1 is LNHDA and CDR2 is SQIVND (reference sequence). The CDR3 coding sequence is TGTGCCAGTAGTATCCCTTCATATCCAGGGGGCTCGGGAGAGACCCAGTACTTC. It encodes CASSIPSYPGGSGETQYF.

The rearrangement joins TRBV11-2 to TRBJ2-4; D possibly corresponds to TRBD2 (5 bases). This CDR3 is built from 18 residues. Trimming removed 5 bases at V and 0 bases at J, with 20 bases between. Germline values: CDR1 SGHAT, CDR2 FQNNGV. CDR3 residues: CASSAGGVATLAKNIQYF. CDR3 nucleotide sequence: TGTGCCAGCAGCGCCGGAGGAGTTGCGACTCTAGCCAAAAACATTCAGTACTTC.

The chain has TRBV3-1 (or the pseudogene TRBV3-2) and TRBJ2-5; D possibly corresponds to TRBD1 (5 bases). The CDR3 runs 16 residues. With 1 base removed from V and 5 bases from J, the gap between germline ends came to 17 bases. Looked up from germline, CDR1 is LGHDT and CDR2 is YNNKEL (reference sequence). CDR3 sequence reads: CASSQVDLGAFETQYF. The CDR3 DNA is TGTGCCAGCAGCCAAGTTGATTTAGGGGCTTTTGAGACCCAGTACTTC.

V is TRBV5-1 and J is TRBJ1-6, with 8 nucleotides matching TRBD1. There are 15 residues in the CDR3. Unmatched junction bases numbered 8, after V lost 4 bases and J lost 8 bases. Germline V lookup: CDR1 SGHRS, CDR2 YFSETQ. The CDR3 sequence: CASSPTDREYSPLHF. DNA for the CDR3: TGCGCCAGCAGCCCTACGGACAGGGAGTATTCACCCCTCCACTTT.